The sequence of this T cell receptor (beta chain) was determined in a study of T cell repertoires in cytomegalovirus infection. About the study: Public TCR beta signature analysis indicated the presence of both CMV infection and matching HLA type. Study-wide results and caveats: CMV-specific TCR beta clonotypes restricted by HLA-C were the ones dominating the ex vivo response. Summed frequency of shared TCR beta families picked out CMV carriers who also had the relevant HLA.

About this clonotype itself: Its antigen is as yet unknown.

V shed 8 bases and J shed 10 bases, with 21 bases lying between them. The CDR3 loop spans 15 amino acids. Per the germline V gene, CDR1 is MDHEN and CDR2 is SYDVKM. TCRdb fed the reads into MiXCR, producing one record per CDR3 protein. Of roughly 230,000 distinct CDR3 sequences in the sample, about 23% are singletons; the top ten hold 15% to 20%. This sequence joins TRBV28 and TRBJ1-6; no clear D gene. The sample comprised CD8+ T cells from PBMCs. This TCR derives from a human donor in good health (CMV status not recorded). Some clones in this sample may be carry-over from other donors' samples. CDR3 sequence (DNA): TGTGCCAGCGACCCCATGATCCCGCCCGGATCACCCCTCCACTTT. Amino acids: CASDPMIPPGSPLHF.